This T cell receptor beta chain was captured by sequencing in a study of OX40 agonist ivuxolimab in advanced cancers. Background for the entire study: Ivuxolimab was a fully human IgG2 agonistic monoclonal antibody targeting the costimulatory receptor OX40 (CD134). Intravenous ivuxolimab was administered to patients every 2 weeks at six dose levels: 0.01, 0.1, 0.3, 1.5, 3 and 10 mg/kg. Of the 50 or so patients in dose escalation, some 20 had hepatocellular carcinoma, approximately 15 had melanoma, 9 had renal cell carcinoma and 9 had head and neck cancer. A male proportion of 82.7% and a mean age of roughly 55 years, ranging from 23 to 79, were recorded for the dose-escalation cohort. Patients were allowed to have had prior anti-PD-1, anti-PD-L1 or anti-CTLA-4 therapy, and approximately 40% of the dose-escalation patients had been treated with checkpoint inhibitors. Partial responses were achieved by three dose-escalation patients, of whom one had hepatocellular carcinoma and two had cutaneous melanoma. Peripheral TCRbeta sequencing aimed to test whether ivuxolimab altered TCR sequence diversity and caused clonal T-cell expansion. The monotherapy dose-escalation portion (N of about 47 patients) of the phase I ivuxolimab trial is reported in the paper.

Results the study describes overall, beyond this receptor: At doses of 0.1 to 3.0 mg/kg, clonal expansion of both CD4+ and CD8+ T cells in blood was seen between baseline and week 6. The antigen specificity of the clonally expanded peripheral T cells was not determined. After ivuxolimab, more expanded clones were found on average in CD8+ T cells than in CD4+ T cells. In partial responders in the 0.1-3.0 mg/kg groups, normalized peripheral clonal expansion was found to be among the lowest, especially among CD8+ T cells. Low levels of normalized T-cell clonal expansion were also seen in some patients who did not respond.

The trial excluded patients who had a history of autoimmune disease or were on systemic immunosuppression. Peripheral blood for TCR sequencing was drawn from every dose cohort at baseline, at cycle 4 day 1 and at cycle 7 day 1. Samples came from an open-label, multicenter, first-in-human phase I dose-escalation trial of ivuxolimab. The trial enrolled adults with locally advanced or metastatic head and neck squamous cell, hepatocellular, melanoma or renal cell carcinoma. CD4+ and CD8+ T cells were sorted separately from peripheral blood before TCR sequencing. To sequence the TCRbeta CDR3 region, genomic DNA was isolated from the sorted cells. The immunoSEQ Assay was used to sequence the TCRbeta CDR3 regions. The clones in this table, taken by TCRdb from immuneACCESS, are in-frame only. Not every clone is retained; where verified, under half of the shortfall comes from an unresolved V gene, and the cause of the rest is unknown. In this sample the table shows around 23,000 clones, 77% of which occur a single time. About 15% of the sample is in the top ten clones.

The CDR3 covers 14 residues, taking in both the cysteine and the phenylalanine. Only the CDR3 portion is preserved as DNA: 42 bases, with reading frame beginning at the first base. This clone was counted between two and nine times. Its antigen is unknown. No base quality information exists; no much larger clone differs at one position. The specimen was CD4+ or CD8+ T cells sorted from blood, collected in a trial of the OX40 agonist ivuxolimab. This clonotype was sampled from an adult with an advanced solid tumor such as melanoma, head and neck, liver or kidney cancer. The chain uses TRBV21-1 and TRBJ1-5; TRBD1 is the table's D call, not checked against the DNA. TRBV21-1 is classified as a pseudogene. CDR3 reads: CASGDGTVNQPQHF. In nucleotide form, the sequence is TGTGCCAGCGGGGACGGGACAGTCAATCAGCCCCAGCATTTT.